This paragraph covers one T cell receptor beta chain sequence. Its target is not known. This entry comes from a study of OX40 agonist ivuxolimab in advanced cancers. Study-wide background: A male proportion of 82.7% was recorded, with mean age approximately 60 years and range about 23 to 90. Patients with prior anti-PD-1, anti-PD-L1 or anti-CTLA-4 therapy were eligible; approximately 40% had some. Study-level results: Clonal expansion was seen in CD4+ and CD8+ blood T cells by week 6 at 0.1 to 3.0 mg/kg.

With V trimmed by 7 bases and J by 6 bases, 9 bases remained unmatched. CDR1 and CDR2 from the germline V gene are SQVTM and ANQGSEA. The CDR3 is 13 residues long. Profiling relied on immunoSEQ multiplex PCR, and the TCRdb table lists in-frame clones only, not all of them. The repertoire includes approximately 13,000 clones, roughly 80% of them detected once, and around 45% sits in the top ten. Patients were ruled out by autoimmune disease history or systemic immunosuppression. This receptor was identified in an adult with an advanced solid tumor such as melanoma, head and neck, liver or kidney cancer. The specimen comprised CD4+ or CD8+ T cells sorted from blood, sampled in a trial of the OX40 agonist ivuxolimab. The J gene is TRBJ2-1, the V gene TRBV29-1; 7 positions match TRBD2. Here the CDR3 DNA reads TGCAGCGCCCGCGGGGGAACCCTCAATGAGCAGTTCTTC. Translated, it gives CSARGGTLNEQFF.